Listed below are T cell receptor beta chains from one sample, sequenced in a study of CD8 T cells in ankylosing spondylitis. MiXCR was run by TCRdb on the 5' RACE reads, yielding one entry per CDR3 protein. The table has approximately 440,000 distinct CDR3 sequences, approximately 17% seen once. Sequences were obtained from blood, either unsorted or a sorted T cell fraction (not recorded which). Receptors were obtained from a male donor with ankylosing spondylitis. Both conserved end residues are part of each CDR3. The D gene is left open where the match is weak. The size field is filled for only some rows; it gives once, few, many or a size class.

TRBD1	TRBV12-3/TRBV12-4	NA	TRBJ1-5	TGTGCCAGCGCGGGACAGGGGCTGCTTGGCAATCAGCCCCAGCATTTT	CASAGQGLLGNQPQHF
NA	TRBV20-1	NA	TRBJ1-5	TGCAGTGCTAAAATTCCGGGGCAACAGCCCCAGCATTTT	CSAKIPGQQPQHF
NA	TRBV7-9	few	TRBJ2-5	TGTGCCAGCAGCTTTGAACAGGTCAGACAAGAGACCCAGTACTTC	CASSFEQVRQETQYF
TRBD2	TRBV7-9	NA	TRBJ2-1	TGTGCCAGCAGCTGGGGACTAGCGCGTAATGAGCAGTTCTTC	CASSWGLARNEQFF
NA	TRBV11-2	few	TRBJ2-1	TGTGCCACCGTCCCGCCCAGGGGAGGTGAGCAGTTCTTC	CATVPPRGGEQFF
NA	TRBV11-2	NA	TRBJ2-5	TGTGCCAGCAGCTTGGCTGTTCCACCCAGGACCCAGTACTTC	CASSLAVPPRTQYF
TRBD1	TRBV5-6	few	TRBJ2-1	TGTGCCAGCAGCTTGCGTCAGGGGGCGCAGTCTTACAATGAGCAGTTCTTC	CASSLRQGAQSYNEQFF
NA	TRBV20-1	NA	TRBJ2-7	TGCAGTGCTGTTACGGATTCCTACGAGCAGTACTTC	CSAVTDSYEQYF
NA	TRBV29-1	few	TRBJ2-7	TGCAGCGTTGGGGAAACCTACGAGCAGTACTTC	CSVGETYEQYF
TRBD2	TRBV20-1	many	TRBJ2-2	TGCAGTGCTAGAGCCCCCCGGGAGCGGGGCACCGGGGAGCTGTTTTTT	CSARAPRERGTGELFF
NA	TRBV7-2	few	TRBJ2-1	TGTGCCAGCAGCTTAGGGGACCCAGGGAATGAGCAGTTCTTC	CASSLGDPGNEQFF
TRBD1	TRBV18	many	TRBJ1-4	TGTGCCAGCTCACCCCGACAGGGCGCAACTAATGAAAAACTGTTTTTT	CASSPRQGATNEKLFF
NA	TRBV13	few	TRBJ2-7	TGTGCCAGCAGCCTAAAGGGGGACGAGCAGTACTTC	CASSLKGDEQYF
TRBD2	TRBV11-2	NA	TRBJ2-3	TGTGCCAGCAGCTCGACCGGGACTAGCGGGAGTTTAGCAGATACGCAGTATTTT	CASSSTGTSGSLADTQYF
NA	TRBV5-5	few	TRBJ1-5	TGTGCCAGCAGCCAAACAGGTCAGCCCCAGCATTTT	CASSQTGQPQHF
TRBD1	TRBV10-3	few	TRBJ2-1	TGTGCCATCAGTGAAGAGACAGGGCGCATCAATGAGCAGTTCTTC	CAISEETGRINEQFF
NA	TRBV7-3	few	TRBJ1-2	TGTGCCAGCAGTACAGGGTCGAGCCCCTATGGCTACACCTTC	CASSTGSSPYGYTF
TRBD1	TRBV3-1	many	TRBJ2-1	TGTGCCAGCAGCCGAAGGGGCAGGGGGCAGAGGAATGAGCAGTTCTTC	CASSRRGRGQRNEQFF
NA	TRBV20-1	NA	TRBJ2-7	TGCAGTGCTGAGGTTTCGTGGGAGCAGTACTTC	CSAEVSWEQYF
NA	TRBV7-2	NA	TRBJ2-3	TGTGCCAGCAGCTTCTTCGGGGTCGGCGGAGATACGCAGTATTTT	CASSFFGVGGDTQYF
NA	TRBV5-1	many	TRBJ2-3	TGTGCCAGCAGCTTAGGACGGAGCACAGATACGCAGTATTTT	CASSLGRSTDTQYF
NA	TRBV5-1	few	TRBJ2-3	TGCGCCAGCAGCTTAGGGGAAAGGGACACAGATACGCAGTATTTT	CASSLGERDTDTQYF
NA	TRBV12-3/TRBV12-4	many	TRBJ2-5	TGTGCCAGTACGGGCCAAGAGACCCAGTACTTC	CASTGQETQYF
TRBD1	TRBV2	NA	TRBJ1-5	TGTGCCAGCAGTGAAGGAAGGGGGCGAGGCAATCAGCCCCAGCATTTT	CASSEGRGRGNQPQHF
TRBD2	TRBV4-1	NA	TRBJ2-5	TGCGCCAGCAGCCAAGATCTAGCGGGGGGGCCAAGAGGAGAGACCCAGTACTTC	CASSQDLAGGPRGETQYF
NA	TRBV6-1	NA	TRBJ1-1	TGTGCCAGCAGCCACAGGGTGGGGGGGGCTGAAGCTTTCTTT	CASSHRVGGAEAFF
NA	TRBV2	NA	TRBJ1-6	TGTGCCAGCAGTGAAGCGACGCCCGACAGAACCTATAATTCACCCCTCCACTTT	CASSEATPDRTYNSPLHF
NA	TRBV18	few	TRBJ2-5	TGTGCCAGCTCATCCTCGAACCTAGGATCGGAGACCCAGTACTTC	CASSSSNLGSETQYF
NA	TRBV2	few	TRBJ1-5	TGTGCCAGCAGTCCAGAGGGAAGCAATCAGCCCCAGCATTTT	CASSPEGSNQPQHF
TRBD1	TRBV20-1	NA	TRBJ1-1	TGCAGTGCTAGCGGGTTGGGACAGGGGGCTTCGGGAGCTTTCTTT	CSASGLGQGASGAFF
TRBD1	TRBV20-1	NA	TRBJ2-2	TGCAGTGCTAGTCAGGGGGCCTACACCGGGGAGCTGTTTTTT	CSASQGAYTGELFF
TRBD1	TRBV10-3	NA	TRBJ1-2	TGTGCCATCAGTGAGACAGGGGGCCATGGCTACACCTTC	CAISETGGHGYTF
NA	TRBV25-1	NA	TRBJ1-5	TGTGCCAGCGCTGCGGGGATGGGGCCCCAGCATTTT	CASAAGMGPQHF
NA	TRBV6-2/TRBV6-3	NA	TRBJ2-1	TGTGCCAGCAGCGCGACGGGGTCCTTCTACAATGAGCAGTTCTTC	CASSATGSFYNEQFF
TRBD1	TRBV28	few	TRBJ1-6	TGTGCCAGCCACCAGGGACAGGGAAACTCACCCCTCCACTTT	CASHQGQGNSPLHF
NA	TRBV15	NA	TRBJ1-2	TGTGCCACCAGCAGAGATTTAGTACGGAGGGGACTGTCGGATGGCTACACCTTC	CATSRDLVRRGLSDGYTF
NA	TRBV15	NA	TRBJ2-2	TGTGCCACCAGCAGAGCCTTATGGGGGGGGCGGAACACCGGGGAGCTGTTTTTT	CATSRALWGGRNTGELFF
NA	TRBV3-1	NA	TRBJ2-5	TGTGCCAGCAGCCAAGTCGGCAGGGGCCAAGAGACCCAGTACTTC	CASSQVGRGQETQYF
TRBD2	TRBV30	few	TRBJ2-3	TGTGCCTGCAGGACTAGCGGGAGGGGCACAGATACGCAGTATTTT	CACRTSGRGTDTQYF
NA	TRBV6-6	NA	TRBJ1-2	TGTGCCAGCAGCAAGAAGGGGGGTGGCTACACCTTC	CASSKKGGGYTF
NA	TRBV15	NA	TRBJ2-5	TGTGCCACCACCGAGGACGAGCCAGGGGAGACCCAGTACTTC	CATTEDEPGETQYF